This T cell receptor beta chain was sequenced during a study of blood T cell repertoires in COVID-19 (TCRdb year 2020). General notes on the study: Samples covering the acute and convalescent phases of COVID-19 were provided by collaborators in the United States, Italy and Spain. The repertoires were made available in a free public database intended to serve as a resource for research on the immune response to SARS-CoV-2. Deeply sampled blood TCRbeta repertoires from subjects exposed to, actively infected with, or recovered from COVID-19 were included in the dataset. The samples were drawn from two sources: the first 160 participants of the ongoing ImmuneRACE study, and 1,000 to 1,500 subjects contributed by 6 global collaborators. The material from the prospective study consisted of cDNA or gDNA derived from T cells, B-cell-depleted T cells, or PBMCs. Where available, HLA class I and class II types were obtained from metadata supplied by the sample provider rather than from assay-based typing. The sample metadata nearly always contained a de-identified subject ID, COVID-19 status, age in years and sex.

According to the germline V gene, CDR1 reads MNHEY and CDR2 reads SVGAGI. Counted from cysteine to phenylalanine, this CDR3 has 14 amino acids. Kept here is only the CDR3 DNA, which spans 42 bases and is read in frame from base 1. Relative to germline, V is missing 6 bases and J is missing 1 base, with 5 bases of the junction outside any gene match. On the study overall, not on this receptor specifically: The quantity of clinical and demographic metadata differed by source and by participant and was supplied without curation.

Each collaborating institution followed its own protocols to collect whole blood in K2EDTA tubes. For TCRbeta analysis, collaborators shipped samples in one of three forms: frozen whole blood, isolated PBMCs, or DNA extracted from either of those sample types. Remarks on this clone: The specificity of this receptor is unknown. Per-base quality was not reported, and no clone a single base away is much larger than it.

TCRbeta CDR3 regions were amplified from genomic DNA using the immunoSEQ Assay, a bias-controlled multiplex PCR. The study's own analysis went as follows. The number of nucleated cells in each sample was estimated from the amplification of reference gene primers within the assay. To quantify the absolute abundance of each unique TCRbeta CDR3 rearrangement, sequence reads were collapsed and filtered. Productive Simpson clonality was computed per sample as the square root of Simpson's diversity index over productive rearrangements. TCRdb holds this immuneACCESS table with in-frame rearrangements only. Some clones are missing; in checked studies, unresolved V genes explain under half, and the rest has no known cause. That table furnishes V, J and clone size, whereas the DNA furnished D and trimming. This sample comprises some 300,000 clones, about nine tenths of them detected only once. The ten top clones hold roughly 2.1% of the sample.

The sequenced sample consisted of peripheral blood. The sequence came from a man in his late teens or twenties with active or convalescent COVID-19. The V and J segments used are TRBV6-5 and TRBJ1-1; 7 middle bases align to TRBD1. The DNA sequence reads TGTGCCAGCAGGCAGACAGGGAGGAACACTGAAGCTTTCTTT. This codes for CASRQTGRNTEAFF.